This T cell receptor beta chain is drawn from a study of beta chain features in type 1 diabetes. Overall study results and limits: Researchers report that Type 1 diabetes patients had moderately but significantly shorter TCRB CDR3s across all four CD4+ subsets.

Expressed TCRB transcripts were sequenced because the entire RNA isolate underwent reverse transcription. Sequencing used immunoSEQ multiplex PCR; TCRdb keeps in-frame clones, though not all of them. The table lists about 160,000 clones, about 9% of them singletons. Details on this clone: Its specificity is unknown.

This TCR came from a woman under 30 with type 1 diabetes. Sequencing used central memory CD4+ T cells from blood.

The DNA for the CDR3 is TGTGCCTGGAGGCCCCTAGCGGGAGGCATCAATGAGCAGTTCTTC. It codes for CAWRPLAGGINEQFF. The rearrangement uses TRBV30 and TRBJ2-1; 11 bases agree with TRBD2. Trimming cost V 3 bases and J 6 bases; bases outside gene matches: 7. Germline loops: CDR1 GTSNPN, CDR2 SVGIG (reference sequence). This CDR3 has 15 amino acids.